Only one count was recorded for the clone carrying this T cell receptor (beta chain). Treatment denoted: oral pan-JAK inhibitor, 5-10 mg twice daily. Extracted from the samples, RNA was reverse transcribed into cDNA to serve as the sequencing template. Method: immunoSEQ multiplex PCR; TCRdb's copy keeps in-frame clones and lacks some. The table shows over 150,000 clones, with roughly 50% occurring only once. This entry comes from a study of CD8+ T cells in alopecia areata. Germline values: CDR1 SNHLY, CDR2 FYNNEI. V gave up 10 bases and J gave up 5 bases; unmatched junction bases: 12. The CDR3 length is 14 residues.

The specimen was CD8+ T cells sorted from blood, collected at week 24, from a patient treated with tofacitinib. This receptor was identified in a human donor with alopecia areata. The V call is TRBV2, the J call TRBJ2-5, with 8 bases identical to TRBD1. In nucleotides, the CDR3 is TGTGCCACCCTCGTGGGACAGGAATTTGAGACCCAGTACTTC. As protein: CATLVGQEFETQYF.